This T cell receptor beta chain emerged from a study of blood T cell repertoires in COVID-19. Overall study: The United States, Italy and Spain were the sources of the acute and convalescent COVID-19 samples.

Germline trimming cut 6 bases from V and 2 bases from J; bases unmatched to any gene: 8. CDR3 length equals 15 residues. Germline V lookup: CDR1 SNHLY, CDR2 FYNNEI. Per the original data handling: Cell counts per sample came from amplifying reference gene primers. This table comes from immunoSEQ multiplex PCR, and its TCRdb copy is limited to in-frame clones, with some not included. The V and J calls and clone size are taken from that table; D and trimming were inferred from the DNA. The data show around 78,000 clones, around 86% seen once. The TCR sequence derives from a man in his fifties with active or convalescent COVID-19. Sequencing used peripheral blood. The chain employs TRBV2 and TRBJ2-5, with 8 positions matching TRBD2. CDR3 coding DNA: TGTGCCAGCAGACCCGGGAGGGTCGGACAAGAGACCCAGTACTTC. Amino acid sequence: CASRPGRVGQETQYF.